This T cell receptor (beta chain) is from a study of blood T cell repertoires in COVID-19 (TCRdb year 2020). Regarding the study in general: Samples from collaborators originated in the United States, Italy and Spain and spanned both the acute and convalescent phases of COVID-19. The material from the prospective study consisted of cDNA or gDNA derived from T cells, B-cell-depleted T cells, or PBMCs. Deeply sampled blood TCRbeta repertoires from subjects exposed to, actively infected with, or recovered from COVID-19 were included in the dataset. The repertoires were made available in a free public database intended to serve as a resource for research on the immune response to SARS-CoV-2. The samples were drawn from the first 160 participants of the ongoing ImmuneRACE study and from 1,254 subjects provided by 6 global collaborators. Nearly every sample came with metadata listing a de-identified subject ID, COVID-19 status, age in years and sex. Where available, HLA class I and class II types were taken from metadata supplied by the sample provider and were not determined by assay-based typing. The paper's findings and limits, for the study overall: Clinical and demographic metadata were provided uncurated, with the amount varying by source and participant.

Each collaborating institution followed its own protocols to collect whole blood in K2EDTA tubes. Collaborator samples were shipped for TCRbeta analysis as frozen whole blood, isolated PBMCs, or DNA extracted from either sample type. TCRbeta CDR3 regions were amplified from genomic DNA by means of the immunoSEQ Assay, a bias-controlled multiplex PCR. The original methods were these. The number of nucleated cells in each sample was estimated by amplification of reference gene primers within the assay. Sequence reads were collapsed and filtered to measure the absolute abundance of every unique TCRbeta CDR3 rearrangement. For each sample, productive Simpson clonality was calculated by taking the square root of Simpson's diversity index across productive rearrangements. Not all clones reach the TCRdb copy of this immuneACCESS table, which keeps in-frame sequences only. Checked studies attribute under half of the gap to unresolved V genes and leave the rest unexplained. V and J calls and clone size are given by that table; D and trimming were obtained from the DNA. The sample contains around 100,000 clones, over 65% of them found a single time. The ten largest clones take up around 8.5% of the sample.

CDR3 length: 14 amino acids, cysteine to phenylalanine. The sequence is cut down to CDR3 DNA, 42 bases in frame from base 1. The germline V gene gives CDR1 as LGHNA and CDR2 as YSLEER. V and J lose 0 bases and 5 bases, and a span of 10 bases separates them. As to this clone: This receptor's antigen is unknown. No base-level quality is on record; no much larger clone is a single base apart.

The TCR originated in a woman aged 40 to 55 with acute or convalescent COVID-19. Recombination connected TRBV4-3 to TRBJ2-5; a weak D assignment points to TRBD2 (5 bases agree). The sample consisted of peripheral blood. The DNA sequence reads TGCGCCAGCAGCCAAGATGGGAGATGGGAGACCCAGTACTTC. This translates into CASSQDGRWETQYF.